The clone carrying this T cell receptor (beta chain) has a handful of counts. Its specificity is not known. This record belongs to a study of cytomegalovirus exposure and HLA in healthy donors. Study findings and constraints: A later analysis found common viral pathogens apparently linked to several of the most significant clusters.

Donors consisted of healthy bone marrow donors. PCR primers comprised 60 Vbeta and 13 Jbeta primers. Generated by immunoSEQ multiplex PCR, the TCRdb table keeps only in-frame clones and is missing some. The data hold 120,000 or so clones, with about 80% observed a single time. The germline V and J ends were trimmed by 1 base and 5 bases, with 9 bases remaining between them. The CDR3 extends over 13 amino acids. Germline loops: CDR1 SGHRS, CDR2 YFSETQ. The chain uses TRBV5-1 and TRBJ1-1; D perhaps matches TRBD1 (5 bases). The sequenced sample consisted of PBMCs. This TCR came from a young man in good health and CMV-seronegative. The CDR3 loop reads CASSLHQGTEAFF. In nucleotides, the CDR3 is TGCGCCAGCAGCTTGCACCAGGGTACTGAAGCTTTCTTT.